A single sample gave rise to the 14 T cell receptor beta chains below, sequenced in a study of T cells in Graves' hyperthyroidism and ophthalmopathy. Amplification of TCR beta CDR3 regions used RNA as the template. Researchers ran a first-round RT-PCR on the TCR CDR3 using the HTBI primer set. TCRdb recomputed calls from the multiplex PCR reads with MiXCR, one row per CDR3 protein. The table shows about 720,000 distinct CDR3 sequences, with roughly 15% occurring only once. What was sequenced was blood. Receptor source: a man aged 18 to 29 with Graves' hyperthyroidism.

The CDR3 coding sequence is TGCAGCGATTTAGAGGGTTTAAGGAATGAGCAGTTCTTC. It is translated as CSDLEGLRNEQFF. The chain carries TRBV29-1 and TRBJ2-1; TRBD2 is a possible D gene (5 bases). V was trimmed by 7 bases and J by 7 bases, leaving 17 bases between them. The length of the CDR3 is 13 residues. The germline CDR1 and CDR2 sequences are SQVTM and ANQGSEA.

This clonotype has just a few counts. This chain connects TRBV28 to TRBJ1-3; the match to TRBD1 covers 7 bases. CDR1 MDHEN and CDR2 SYDVKM come from the germline V gene. This CDR3 is built from 17 residues. Trimming cost V 5 bases and J 3 bases; bases outside gene matches: 13. The CDR3 region has the DNA TGTGCCAGCAGTCCGAGGAAGAACAGGGGAGATGGAAACACCATATATTTT. It codes for CASSPRKNRGDGNTIYF.

This chain links TRBV12-5 with TRBJ2-1; either TRBD1 or TRBD2 may fit D (5 bases each). The CDR3 runs to 15 residues. V was cut by 6 bases and J by 8 bases, with 20 bases left in between. Germline V gives CDR1 LGHNT, CDR2 FRNRAP. The CDR3 sequence is CASGGVALFIDEQFF. In DNA, the CDR3 is TGTGCTAGTGGGGGGGTAGCGTTATTTATAGATGAGCAGTTCTTC.

This clonotype occurred a few times. This chain's CDR3 is CASRTPRGREYEQYF. DNA of the CDR3: TGTGCCAGCAGGACCCCTCGGGGGCGGGAGTACGAGCAGTACTTC. The V and J genes are TRBV28 and TRBJ2-7; D perhaps matches TRBD2 (7 bases). The V and J ends lost 6 bases and 4 bases respectively, with 19 bases between them. This CDR3 contains 15 residues. The germline V gene encodes CDR1 MDHEN and CDR2 SYDVKM.

This clonotype was seen at least ten times. The chain uses TRBV15 and TRBJ1-1; D gene unclear. V was trimmed by 0 bases and J by 1 base, leaving 6 bases between them. Germline V lookup: CDR1 LNHNV, CDR2 YYDKDF (reference sequence). The CDR3 consists of 14 residues. In DNA form, the CDR3 reads TGTGCCACCAGCAGAGATCACGGGAACACTGAAGCTTTCTTT. This encodes CATSRDHGNTEAFF.

This clonotype has only a few counts. V and J are TRBV27 and TRBJ2-5, with 9 bases aligning to TRBD2. The V gene end was trimmed by 4 bases and the J gene end by 6 bases; junction bases not matched to a gene: 6. Germline V gene sequence: CDR1 MNHEY, CDR2 SMNVEV (reference sequence). The CDR3 is made up of 14 amino acids. The CDR3 sequence: CASSWAASGKTQYF. The CDR3 DNA reads TGTGCCAGCAGTTGGGCAGCTAGCGGGAAGACCCAGTACTTC.

This chain uses TRBV28 with TRBJ2-7; no definite D call. This CDR3 contains 11 residues. The V gene's germline CDR1 is MDHEN and CDR2 SYDVKM. V was trimmed by 3 bases and J by 7 bases, leaving 7 bases between them. The CDR3 reads CASSFLGEQYF. For the CDR3, the DNA is TGTGCCAGCAGTTTTCTGGGGGAGCAGTACTTC. The whole variable domain, remainder taken from reference TRBV28 and TRBJ2-7, is DVKVTQSSRYLVKRTGEKVFLECVQDMDHENMFWYRQDPGLGLRLIYFSYDVKMKEKGDIPEGYSVSREKKERFSLILESASTNQTSMYLCASSFLGEQYFGPGTRLTVT.

As to this clonotype: The conserved phenylalanine or tryptophan normally closing the CDR3 is absent here, so this likely arose from a read error. CDR3 loop: CASSYTRTGGRTEAFL. The CDR3 DNA reads as TGTGCCAGCAGTTATACACGTACAGGGGGCCGGACTGAAGCTTTCCTT. J is TRBJ1-1 and V is TRBV2; 9 bases align to TRBD1. Germline loops: CDR1 SNHLY, CDR2 FYNNEI. J lost 5 bases, V lost 5 bases, and 12 bases had no gene match. This CDR3 contains 16 residues.

This clonotype showed up just a few times. CDR3 DNA: TGCAGCGTTGAAGGTGGTGCCAGGACCCAGTACTTC. It yields the protein CSVEGGARTQYF. This chain links TRBV29-1 with TRBJ2-5, with unresolved D. V was pared by 1 base and J by 7 bases, with 10 bases between. CDR3 length: 12 residues. CDR1 and CDR2 from the germline V gene are SQVTM and ANQGSEA.

In its sample, this clonotype was seen a few times. The CDR3 DNA reads as TGCGCCAGCCGTCGCTACCGGGACAGGGGCTACGAGCAGTACTTC. It translates to CASRRYRDRGYEQYF. The chain employs TRBV5-1 and TRBJ2-7; TRBD1 agrees at 10 bases. CDR1 SGHRS and CDR2 YFSETQ come from the germline V gene. The V gene end was trimmed by 7 bases and the J gene end by 3 bases; junction bases not matched to a gene: 10. This CDR3 contains 15 residues.

Points on this clonotype: This may be a read error: a much more frequent sequence differs by one nucleotide. Here the CDR3 omits its conserved ending phenylalanine or tryptophan, so a read error is the likely source. The CDR3 coding sequence is TGTGCCAGCAGCCGGGGGCCGCGGACTGAAGCTTTCTCT. Translation: CASSRGPRTEAFS. This chain joins TRBV3-1 and TRBJ1-1, with D tentatively TRBD1 (6 bases). V lost 4 bases and J 5 bases, leaving 11 bases between the germline ends. The CDR3 loop spans 13 amino acids. Germline assignment: CDR1 LGHDT and CDR2 YNNKEL (reference sequence).

This clonotype was picked up many times. The chain links TRBV18 to TRBJ1-1, with TRBD1 as a possible D gene (6 bases). Deletions cut 0 bases from V and 1 base from J, with 12 bases between. The germline gives CDR1 KGHSH, CDR2 LQKENI. The CDR3 loop spans 16 amino acids. The CDR3 bases are TGTGCCAGCTCACCACCTAAAGGGACATCGAACACTGAAGCTTTCTTT. Its translation is CASSPPKGTSNTEAFF.

This clonotype appeared a few times. The chain joins TRBV24-1 to TRBJ1-5; D unclear. Trimming removed 4 bases from V and 3 bases from J, with 6 bases in between. The germline V gene has CDR1 KGHDR and CDR2 SFDVKD. The CDR3 length is 13 residues. CDR3 sequence (DNA): TGTGCCACCAGTGACCAACCCAATCAGCCCCAGCATTTT. Amino acids: CATSDQPNQPQHF.

The V call is TRBV7-6, the J call TRBJ2-5; D unresolved. The CDR3 sequence is 13 residues long. V lost 5 bases, J lost 7 bases, and 14 bases lay in between. Germline values: CDR1 SGHVS, CDR2 FNYEAQ. CDR3 nucleotide sequence: TGTGCCAGCAGCCGCACTCGACACGGGACCCAGTACTTC. Translated: CASSRTRHGTQYF.